The 22 T cell receptor beta chains presented below share a single source sample, sequenced in a study of shared clonotypes between healthy human individuals. Profiled with immunoSEQ multiplex PCR; TCRdb holds only in-frame clones, not every one. Of 550,000 to 750,000 clones in the sample, roughly 95% were seen once. In the naive CD8 group, cells lacked CD45RO and were positively selected for CCR7, so terminally differentiated effector memory CD45RA+ cells were left out. The sequenced material came from naive CD8+ T cells sorted from blood. The source of these receptors is a woman in her thirties in good health.

V and J are TRBV5-1 and TRBJ2-7; no reliable D call. The CDR3 is made up of 13 amino acids. The V end was cut by 0 bases, the J end by 4 bases, with 8 bases between. Germline lookup yields CDR1 SGHRS and CDR2 YFSETQ. Here the CDR3 reads CASSLASQYEQYF. Written as DNA, the CDR3 is TGCGCCAGCAGCTTGGCCAGTCAGTACGAGCAGTACTTC.

This chain uses TRBV6-5 with TRBJ1-4; D is unresolved. CDR3 length: 14 amino acids. Germline V gives CDR1 MNHEY, CDR2 SVGAGI. Trimming removed 3 bases at V and 0 bases at J, with 5 bases between. This CDR3 is CASSYEATNEKLFF. CDR3 DNA: TGTGCCAGCAGTTATGAAGCAACTAATGAAAAACTGTTTTTT.

This clone appeared once. The rearrangement links TRBV27 to TRBJ2-7, with D perhaps matching TRBD1 (6 bases). This CDR3 region has 15 residues. V lost 6 bases to trimming and J lost 3 bases, with 18 bases between them. The V gene's germline CDR1 is MNHEY and CDR2 SMNVEV (reference sequence). The CDR3 loop is CASRTAHGQHYEQYF. The CDR3 bases are TGTGCCAGCAGAACAGCCCACGGACAGCACTACGAGCAGTACTTC.

The chain links TRBV13 to TRBJ1-2; D unclear. The length of the CDR3 is 15 residues. V was shortened by 1 base and J by 10 bases, with 19 bases between the two germline ends. CDR1 and CDR2 from the germline V gene are PRHDT and FYEKMQ (reference sequence). The CDR3 region has the DNA TGTGCCAGCAGCTTAGTGAACAGCGAGGAAGGCGACTACACCTTC. It yields the protein CASSLVNSEEGDYTF.

J is TRBJ1-1 and V is TRBV20-1; D call uncertain. Germline V gene lookup returns CDR1 DFQATT and CDR2 SNEGSKA (reference sequence). The CDR3 spans 10 residues. CDR3 DNA: TGCAGGGGATTTTGGACTGAAGCTTTCTTT. Residues: CRGFWTEAFF.

The chain employs TRBV13 and TRBJ1-5; no clear D gene. The CDR3 is made up of 12 amino acids. Per the germline V gene, CDR1 is PRHDT and CDR2 is FYEKMQ (reference sequence). V was cut by 5 bases and J by 3 bases, with 5 bases left in between. The chain's CDR3 is CASSLSNQPQHF. CDR3 in DNA: TGTGCCAGCAGCCTCTCCAATCAGCCCCAGCATTTT.

V usage is TRBV6-4 and J usage is TRBJ1-4; 8 bases are a match to TRBD1. Per the germline V gene, CDR1 is MRHNA and CDR2 is SNTAGT. The CDR3 covers 12 residues. Losses at the gene ends were 9 bases for V and 8 bases for J; bases not matched to a gene: 5. Written as DNA, the CDR3 is TGTGCCAGGTGGGACAGGAACGAAAAACTGTTTTTT. The encoded protein is CARWDRNEKLFF.

The chain employs TRBV6-1 and TRBJ2-7, with 8 bases that match TRBD1. This CDR3 is 14 amino acids long. CDR1 is MNHNS, CDR2 SASEGT, per germline. Trimming removed 2 bases from V and 6 bases from J; junction bases left unmatched: 6. This CDR3 is CASSEFGQGAEQYF. The CDR3 nucleotides read TGTGCCAGCAGTGAATTTGGACAGGGAGCCGAGCAGTACTTC.

In DNA, the CDR3 is TGCGCCAGCAGAATACGGACTAATGAAAAACTGTTTTTT. It yields the protein CASRIRTNEKLFF. V is TRBV10-2 and J is TRBJ1-4, with D hard to call. Germline V lookup: CDR1 WSHSY, CDR2 SAAADI. CDR3 size: 13 residues. Trimming took 6 bases from V and 2 from J, leaving 7 bases between them.

The V call is TRBV14, the J call TRBJ2-7; 9 nucleotides match TRBD2. J was trimmed by 4 bases and V by 0 bases; bases with no gene match: 4. The length of the CDR3 is 15 residues. The germline V gene has CDR1 SGHDN and CDR2 FVKESK. The CDR3 region is CASSQDTSGRYEQYF. CDR3 DNA sequence: TGTGCCAGCAGCCAAGATACCAGCGGGAGGTACGAGCAGTACTTC.

The genes are TRBV28 and TRBJ2-1; D not certain. This CDR3 has 13 amino acids. Germline CDR1 reads MDHEN; CDR2 reads SYDVKM. V lost 6 bases and J lost 8, with 14 bases in between. The CDR3 coding sequence is TGTGCCAGCAGCCATACTAAATCCGATGAGCAGTTCTTC. It specifies CASSHTKSDEQFF.

This clone is a singleton in its sample. The rearrangement links TRBV10-2 to TRBJ2-7; D may correspond to TRBD1 or TRBD2 (5 bases each). CDR1 WSHSY and CDR2 SAAADI come from the germline V gene. The CDR3 length is 15 residues. V shed 6 bases and J shed 6 bases, with 21 bases lying between them. The chain's CDR3 is CASRRGVREGVEQYF. In DNA form, the CDR3 reads TGCGCCAGCAGACGAGGGGTCAGGGAAGGGGTCGAGCAGTACTTC.

This rearrangement joins TRBV14 to TRBJ2-2, with a weak D call TRBD2 (6 bases). V lost 0 bases and J lost 4, with 12 bases in between. This CDR3 is 16 amino acids long. Germline V gene sequence: CDR1 SGHDN, CDR2 FVKESK. The CDR3 protein is CASSQDELAATGELFF. The CDR3 region has the DNA TGTGCCAGCAGCCAAGATGAACTAGCAGCCACCGGGGAGCTGTTTTTT.

In its sample, this clone was seen a few times. The chain is built from TRBV7-9 and TRBJ1-1; unclear D gene. V was pared by 4 bases and J by 6 bases, with 9 bases between. Germline V CDR1 and CDR2: SEHNR, FQNEAQ (reference sequence). This CDR3 has 12 residues. The CDR3 region has the DNA TGTGCCAGCAGCTACGGTGGGGCTGAAGCTTTCTTT. Protein sequence: CASSYGGAEAFF.

This chain links TRBV19 with TRBJ1-5; tentatively, D is TRBD1 (6 bases). Germline CDR1 and CDR2: LNHDA and SQIVND (reference sequence). Trimming took off 0 bases at V and 6 bases at J, with 15 bases between the two ends. This CDR3 contains 16 residues. This CDR3 is CASSIEAQGSSQPQHF. For the CDR3, the DNA is TGTGCCAGTAGTATAGAGGCACAGGGTAGCTCTCAGCCCCAGCATTTT.

This clone was seen more than once but under ten times. Here the CDR3 reads CASSTGSNQPQHF. The CDR3 nucleotides are TGTGCCAGCAGCACGGGTAGCAATCAGCCCCAGCATTTT. The V gene is TRBV13, the J gene TRBJ1-5, with D hard to call. Trimming stripped 5 bases from V and 0 bases from J, with 5 bases between. The germline V gene encodes CDR1 PRHDT and CDR2 FYEKMQ (reference sequence). The CDR3 has 13 residues.

V is TRBV15 and J is TRBJ1-2; D not resolved. The CDR3 totals 13 residues. CDR1 and CDR2 from the germline V gene are LNHNV and YYDKDF (reference sequence). Trimming took 5 bases from V and 2 from J, leaving 9 bases between them. DNA for the CDR3: TGTGCCACCAGCGACCGGGAGAACTATGGCTACACCTTC. It translates to CATSDRENYGYTF.

V and J are TRBV13 and TRBJ1-5; D is unclear. Germline V gene lookup returns CDR1 PRHDT and CDR2 FYEKMQ (reference sequence). Between the trimmed V and J ends, which lost 6 bases and 3 bases, there was a span of 12 bases. CDR3 length: 14 residues. The CDR3 bases are TGTGCCAGCAGTTTGAGGTCAGACAATCAGCCCCAGCATTTT. Amino acid sequence: CASSLRSDNQPQHF.

The chain employs TRBV2 and TRBJ2-2; 8 bases map to TRBD2. Unmatched junction bases numbered 6, after V lost 3 bases and J lost 6 bases. Germline V gene sequence: CDR1 SNHLY, CDR2 FYNNEI. The length of the CDR3 is 15 residues. The CDR3 protein is CASSDFAGGSGELFF. The CDR3 nucleotides read TGTGCCAGCAGTGATTTTGCGGGAGGCTCCGGGGAGCTGTTTTTT.

This sequence joins TRBV25-1 and TRBJ2-4; D is undetermined. The germline gives CDR1 MGHDK, CDR2 SYGVNS. The CDR3 runs to 11 residues. Trimming took off 3 bases at V and 7 bases at J, with 4 bases between the two ends. In DNA, the CDR3 is TGTGCCAGCAGTGACGACAACATTCAGTACTTC. It codes for CASSDDNIQYF.

The J gene is TRBJ2-7, the V gene TRBV5-1; no definite D call. Germline assignment: CDR1 SGHRS and CDR2 YFSETQ. This CDR3 is 11 amino acids long. With 4 bases removed from V and 3 bases from J, the gap between germline ends came to 5 bases. The CDR3 nucleotides are TGCGCCAGCAGCAACGACTACGAGCAGTACTTC. Amino acid sequence: CASSNDYEQYF.

V gene TRBV19 combines with J gene TRBJ2-7; either TRBD1 or TRBD2 may fit D (5 bases each). The CDR3 is 16 residues long. Germline V gene data show CDR1 as LNHDA and CDR2 as SQIVND (reference sequence). With 3 bases removed from V and 4 bases from J, the gap between germline ends came to 19 bases. The CDR3 sequence is CASSIAPGRKRYEQYF. The CDR3 DNA follows: TGTGCCAGTAGTATTGCCCCGGGACGCAAACGTTACGAGCAGTACTTC.